This TCR beta chain emerged from a study of T-cell memory formation after mild COVID-19. Study-level information: Largely, TCR clusters stayed within a single donor.

General observations from the study: Clones that shrank (day 15 to 85) were balanced CD4/CD8, whereas later expanders leaned CD4+. Within pre-infection memory, some responding clones were found, suggesting cross-reactive memory joined.

TCRalpha and TCRbeta libraries used 5'RACE with constant-segment primers and UMIs. Using its own MiXCR run on the 5' RACE reads, TCRdb lists one record per CDR3 protein. The sample carries 190,000 or so distinct CDR3 sequences, over 20% recorded once. CDR3 length equals 14 residues. The ends were cut back, 4 bases at V and 0 bases at J, with 11 bases in the middle. CDR1 and CDR2 (germline): DFQATT, SNEGSKA (reference sequence). This clonotype was seen a few times. Its antigen is unknown. This clonotype was obtained from an adult woman who had mild COVID-19 (a few samples of this study predate the infection). Cell type and time point are not known. J is TRBJ2-3 and V is TRBV20-1, with D uncertain. What was sequenced was PBMCs or a T cell subset sorted from them (not recorded which). DNA of the CDR3: TGCAGTGCTACCGGCCCAAGGAGCACAGATACGCAGTATTTT. Its protein product is CSATGPRSTDTQYF.